This entry concerns a single T cell receptor (beta chain). By flow cytometry, patients selected for sequencing had shown an expansion of CD8+CD57+ cells. Sampling of blood occurred while the patients had still received no therapy. These data come from a study of CD8+CD57+ T cells in acquired aplastic anemia. Across the whole study: DNA recovered from sorted CD4+ and CD8+ cells had a mean of 3.2 ug.

The template used for profiling TCR beta VDJ and CDR3 was genomic DNA. TCRdb reprocessed the reads via MiXCR and lists one record per CDR3 protein. Among roughly 61,000 distinct CDR3 sequences listed, roughly three fifths were seen once. Trimming pared 3 bases from V and 2 bases from J, leaving 18 bases between. This CDR3 contains 17 residues. Germline V gives CDR1 KGHDR, CDR2 SFDVKD. The sample was sorted CD4+, CD8+, or CD8+CD57+ T cells (not recorded which) from PBMCs. The gene calls are TRBV24-1 and TRBJ1-2; D remains unclear. The sequence was collected from a human donor with aplastic anemia. CDR3 DNA sequence: TGTGCCACCAGTGATGCAGGACGGAGAGGATACAACTATGGCTACACCTTC. This sequence encodes CATSDAGRRGYNYGYTF.